What follows describes a single TCR beta chain. Its antigen is not identified. The CDR3 contains 14 residues. Germline-derived CDR1 and CDR2 are LGHDT and YNNKEL (reference sequence). The ends lost 5 bases at V and 3 bases at J; junction bases unmatched: 7. One entry per CDR3 protein, called by TCRdb with MiXCR from the 5' RACE reads. The sample holds about 60,000 distinct CDR3 sequences, almost 30% seen once. Study outcomes and limitations: Tumor-infiltrating Treg TCR alpha and beta sequences overlapped most with tumor naive CD4+ T cells, then blood naive.

The TCR was taken from a female donor with breast cancer. Specimen: tumor-infiltrating naive CD4+ T cells sorted from the breast tumor. Regarding subset: naive CD4+ T cells, CD4+CD45RA+CD25-. The chain recombines TRBV3-1 with TRBJ2-7, with 7 bases identical to TRBD1. The CDR3 is CASSTRTGGYEQYF. CDR3 nucleotides: TGTGCCAGCAGCACGAGGACAGGCGGCTACGAGCAGTACTTC.